This TCR beta chain appears in the sequencing data of a study of T cells in Graves' hyperthyroidism and ophthalmopathy. Amplification targeted TCR beta CDR3 regions from RNA transcripts. HTBI primers drove first-round RT-PCR of the TCR CDR3. MiXCR, applied by TCRdb to the multiplex PCR reads, yields one record per CDR3 protein. The profile shows some 550,000 distinct CDR3 sequences, about a sixth of them singletons. This clonotype was recorded many times. The sequenced sample consisted of blood. This TCR was recovered from a woman aged 40 to 49 with Graves' ophthalmopathy.

CDR3 DNA: TGCGCCAGCATCGATGGGGGTTTGAACACTGAAGCTTTCTTT. Translation: CASIDGGLNTEAFF. V usage is TRBV10-2 and J usage is TRBJ1-1, with a possible D match to TRBD1 (5 bases). The V gene lost 7 bases and the J gene lost 0 bases, with 12 bases spanning the gap. Germline assignment: CDR1 WSHSY and CDR2 SAAADI. CDR3 length: 14 amino acids.